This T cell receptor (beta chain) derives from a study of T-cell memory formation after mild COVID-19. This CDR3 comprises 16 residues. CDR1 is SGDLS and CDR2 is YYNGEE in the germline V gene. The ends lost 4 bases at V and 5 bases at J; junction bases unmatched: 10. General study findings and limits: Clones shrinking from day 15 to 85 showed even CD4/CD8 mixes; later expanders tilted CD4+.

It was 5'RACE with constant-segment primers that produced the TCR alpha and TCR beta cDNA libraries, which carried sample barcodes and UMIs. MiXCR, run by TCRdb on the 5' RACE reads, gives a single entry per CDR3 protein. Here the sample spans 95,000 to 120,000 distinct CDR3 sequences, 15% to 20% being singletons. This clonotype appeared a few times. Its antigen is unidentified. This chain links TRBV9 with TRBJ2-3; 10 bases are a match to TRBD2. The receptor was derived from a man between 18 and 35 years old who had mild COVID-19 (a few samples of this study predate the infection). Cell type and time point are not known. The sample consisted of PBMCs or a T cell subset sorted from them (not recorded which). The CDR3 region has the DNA TGTGCCAGCAGCTCCCGGGGACTAGCGCCCGGAGATACGCAGTATTTT. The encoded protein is CASSSRGLAPGDTQYF. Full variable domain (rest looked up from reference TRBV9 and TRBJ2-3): DSGVTQTPKHLITATGQRVTLRCSPRSGDLSVYWYQQSLDQGLQFLIQYYNGEERAKGNILERFSAQQFPDLHSELNLSSLELGDSALYFCASSSRGLAPGDTQYFGPGTRLTVL.